A selection of T cell receptor beta chains follows, all from one sample in a study of blood T cell repertoires in COVID-19. Sequenced by immunoSEQ multiplex PCR; TCRdb stores in-frame clones only, minus some. Among about 84,000 clones, 80% to 90% were seen once, and the ten largest hold around 39%. Source material: peripheral blood. Receptors originate from a man older than 75 with active or convalescent COVID-19. Both conserved end residues are part of each CDR3. A D gene is named only where the DNA matches it firmly. Clone size is not always given. Where it is, it says once, few, many or a class for expanded clones.

TRBV18,TRBJ2-3,TRBD1,.,TGTGCCAGCTCACTGCTGACAGGGGGCCTATCCACAGATACGCAGTATTTT,CASSLLTGGLSTDTQYF
TRBV18,TRBJ1-5,.,.,TGTGCCAGCTCACCCACTAGGGAAACTAATCAGCCCCAGCATTTT,CASSPTRETNQPQHF
TRBV19,TRBJ1-1,TRBD1,.,TGTGCCAGTAGTATTCAGGGGGCTGGCACTGAAGCTTTCTTT,CASSIQGAGTEAFF
TRBV3-1/TRBV3-2,TRBJ1-1,TRBD1,.,TGTGCCAGCAGCCCACAAGGTGGAGGACAGGGGGCCTCTCGCACTGAAGCTTTCTTT,CASSPQGGGQGASRTEAFF
TRBV7-9,TRBJ2-3,TRBD2,.,TGTGCCAGCAGCCAAGACCGGGGCGGGAGGGGCACAGATACGCAGTATTTT,CASSQDRGGRGTDTQYF
TRBV2,TRBJ1-5,.,.,TGTGCCAGCAGTGGATCTATAAGCAATCAGCCCCAGCATTTT,CASSGSISNQPQHF
TRBV9,TRBJ1-6,.,.,TGTGCCAGCAGCGTCAATAATTCACCCCTCCACTTT,CASSVNNSPLHF
TRBV3-1/TRBV3-2,TRBJ1-3,.,.,TGTGCCAGCAGCCAATTATCCCCAAACACCATATATTTT,CASSQLSPNTIYF
TRBV29-1,TRBJ2-7,.,.,TGCAGCGTAGGGGACACCTACGAGCAGTACTTC,CSVGDTYEQYF
TRBV11-2,TRBJ2-1,TRBD2,.,TGTGCCAGCAGCTTGGGGGGGAGTGAGCAGTTCTTC,CASSLGGSEQFF
TRBV19,TRBJ1-4,.,.,TGTGCCAGTAGTATCGTCAGGGAAAAACTGTTTTTT,CASSIVREKLFF
TRBV5-1,TRBJ1-1,TRBD1,.,TGCGCCAGCAGCCTCGAACCGACAGGGGCGAACACTGAAGCTTTCTTT,CASSLEPTGANTEAFF
TRBV3-1/TRBV3-2,TRBJ2-1,TRBD2,.,TGTGCCAGCAGCCAAGCGATAGCGGGAGGGAACAATGAGCAGTTCTTC,CASSQAIAGGNNEQFF
TRBV3-1/TRBV3-2,TRBJ1-4,.,.,TGTGCCAGCAGCAATAGGGGTTATGAAAAACTGTTTTTT,CASSNRGYEKLFF
TRBV7-9,TRBJ2-5,.,.,TGTGCCAGCAGCTTACCGCCGGGGGAGACCCAGTACTTC,CASSLPPGETQYF
TRBV19,TRBJ1-1,TRBD1,.,TGTGCCAGTAGGACGACAGGGGTGAACACTGAAGCTTTCTTT,CASRTTGVNTEAFF
TRBV7-2,TRBJ1-1,.,once,TGTGCCAGCAGCTCGGGGGGGGTCTCAGGGCTATACACTGAAGCTTTCTTT,CASSSGGVSGLYTEAFF
TRBV7-9,TRBJ1-6,.,.,TGTGCCAGCAGCTTAGCGGAGGTGGGTGGTTCACCCCTCCACTTT,CASSLAEVGGSPLHF
TRBV3-1/TRBV3-2,TRBJ1-6,.,.,TGTGCCAGCAGCCAAGGTGAAGTGAGGAATTCACCCCTCCACTTT,CASSQGEVRNSPLHF
TRBV11-2,TRBJ2-7,TRBD1,.,TGTGCCAGCAGGAGGACAGGGGGATCCTACGAGCAGTACTTC,CASRRTGGSYEQYF
TRBV28,TRBJ2-1,TRBD2,.,TGTGCCAGCAGTCCCACGGGACTAGCGGGAGGGAATGAGCAGTTCTTC,CASSPTGLAGGNEQFF
TRBV5-1,TRBJ1-2,.,.,TGCGCCAGCAGCTTGGCAGGAAACTATGGCTACACCTTC,CASSLAGNYGYTF
TRBV6-4,TRBJ1-1,.,.,TGTGCCAGCAGGGGCAGGGGTAGGGCGAACACTGAAGCTTTCTTT,CASRGRGRANTEAFF
TRBV4-3,TRBJ2-2,.,.,TGCGCCAGCAGCCAAGTCCTTGGTAGCGCGAACACCGGGGAGCTGTTTTTT,CASSQVLGSANTGELFF
TRBV18,TRBJ1-3,.,.,TGTGCCAGCTCACCAGCAGGGAACTCTGGAAACACCATATATTTT,CASSPAGNSGNTIYF
TRBV9,TRBJ1-1,TRBD1,.,TGTGCCAGCAGCGTATCCGGGACAGGGTACACTGAAGCTTTCTTT,CASSVSGTGYTEAFF
TRBV7-9,TRBJ1-2,.,.,TGTGCCAGCAGCTCGGGAGCGGGGGGCGCGGCTGGCTACACCTTC,CASSSGAGGAAGYTF
TRBV24-1,TRBJ2-1,TRBD1,.,TGTGCCACCAGTGGCCCAGGGGGAATCAATGAGCAGTTCTTC,CATSGPGGINEQFF
TRBV28,TRBJ2-1,TRBD2,once,TGTGCCAGCAAGTCGTCAGGACTAGCGGGAGCGGCTGAGCAGTTCTTC,CASKSSGLAGAAEQFF
TRBV4-1,TRBJ1-2,TRBD1,.,TGCGCCAGCAGCCAAGATGTGAGACAGGGCTATGGCTACACCTTC,CASSQDVRQGYGYTF
TRBV6-5,TRBJ2-5,TRBD2,.,TGTGCCTGCGGGCTCGGGGGGTTGGAGACCCAGTACTTC,CACGLGGLETQYF
TRBV7-2,TRBJ2-3,TRBD2,once,TGTGCCAGCACCCTAGGAGTAGCGGGAGGCCTGGTAGGAGATACGCAGTATTTT,CASTLGVAGGLVGDTQYF
TRBV5-4,TRBJ2-3,TRBD2,.,TGTGCCAGCAGCCTTGACCTAGCGGGGGGAATCACAGATACGCAGTATTTT,CASSLDLAGGITDTQYF
TRBV6-6,TRBJ2-7,.,few,TGTGCCAGCAACGGGGTCCCCCTCTACGAGCAGTACTTC,CASNGVPLYEQYF
TRBV6-5,TRBJ2-7,TRBD1,.,TGTGCCAGCAGTTACCTAGGACAGGTTAAGAGCGAGCAGTACTTC,CASSYLGQVKSEQYF
TRBV4-1,TRBJ2-2,TRBD1,.,TGCGCCAGCAGCCAAGGCTGGGGACAGACCACCGGGGAGCTGTTTTTT,CASSQGWGQTTGELFF
TRBV15,TRBJ2-5,TRBD2,.,TGTGCCACAGCCGTTTCGGGAGGGTTCCAAGAGACCCAGTACTTC,CATAVSGGFQETQYF
TRBV9,TRBJ1-5,.,.,TGTGCCAGCAGCCGTACAGGAGACAATCAGCCCCAGCATTTT,CASSRTGDNQPQHF
TRBV6-2/TRBV6-3,TRBJ2-5,TRBD1,few,TGTGCCAGCAGTTACGGACAGGGGTCAGAGACCCAGTACTTC,CASSYGQGSETQYF
TRBV7-9,TRBJ2-7,TRBD1,.,TGTGCCAGCAGTCCCCGACAGGGTCGAACCTACGAGCAGTACTTC,CASSPRQGRTYEQYF